The 32 T cell receptor beta chains below were found in one sample sequenced in a study of blood T cell repertoires in COVID-19. The protocol was immunoSEQ multiplex PCR, while the TCRdb copy is restricted to in-frame clones and leaves out a portion. In the table there are fewer than 300,000 clones, approximately 90% of which are singletons. Sequencing input: PBMCs or T cells enriched from blood (not recorded which). Source of these receptors: a man in his forties who had recovered from COVID-19.

The chain joins TRBV13 to TRBJ1-1; 8 nucleotides align to TRBD1. Germline V gene data show CDR1 as PRHDT and CDR2 as FYEKMQ (reference sequence). J was trimmed by 1 base and V by 4 bases; bases with no gene match: 5. The CDR3 has 15 amino acids. The CDR3, as DNA: TGTGCCAGCAGCTCAACCGGGACAGGGAACACTGAAGCTTTCTTT. It translates to CASSSTGTGNTEAFF. The full variable domain, in which reference TRBV13 and TRBJ1-1 provide the parts outside the CDR3, is AAGVIQSPRHLIKEKRETATLKCYPIPRHDTVYWYQQGPGQDPQFLISFYEKMQSDKGSIPDRFSAQQFSDYHSELNMSSLELGDSALYFCASSSTGTGNTEAFFGQGTRLTVV.

The chain has TRBV7-9 and TRBJ2-1, with D perhaps matching TRBD1 (5 bases). The CDR3 is made up of 19 amino acids. V was clipped by 4 bases and J by 0 bases, with 22 bases between them. Germline loops: CDR1 SEHNR, CDR2 FQNEAQ (reference sequence). CDR3 in DNA: TGTGCCAGCAGCTCCAGGGCGCCACCACCTCAATCCTCCTACAATGAGCAGTTCTTC. This codes for CASSSRAPPPQSSYNEQFF.

The chain combines TRBV7-2 with TRBJ1-5; 7 bases align to TRBD1. The CDR3 loop spans 16 amino acids. Germline V gene sequence: CDR1 SGHTA, CDR2 FQGNSA. V lost 2 bases to trimming and J lost 4 bases; unmatched junction nucleotides: 8. CDR3 bases: TGTGCCAGCAGCTTACAAGGGGGCTCGGTTAATCAGCCCCAGCATTTT. This gives the protein CASSLQGGSVNQPQHF. Together with reference TRBV7-2 and TRBJ1-5, the CDR3 gives the full variable domain: GAGVSQSPSNKVTEKGKDVELRCDPISGHTALYWYRQSLGQGLEFLIYFQGNSAPDKSGLPSDRFSAERTGGSVSTLTIQRTQQEDSAVYLCASSLQGGSVNQPQHFGDGTRLSIL.

This chain joins TRBV5-4 and TRBJ2-7; 8 nucleotides agree with TRBD2. V lost 4 bases and J lost 3; bases outside the gene matches: 12. Germline V lookup: CDR1 SGHNT, CDR2 YYREEE (reference sequence). The CDR3 is made up of 16 amino acids. The CDR3: CASSAPGGPTGYEQYF. The CDR3 DNA sequence: TGTGCCAGCAGCGCCCCGGGGGGGCCCACGGGCTACGAGCAGTACTTC.

The rearrangement uses TRBV20-1 and TRBJ2-7; D is unresolved. The CDR3 is made up of 12 amino acids. The ends were cut back, 3 bases at V and 4 bases at J, with 10 bases in the middle. Germline V gene lookup returns CDR1 DFQATT and CDR2 SNEGSKA (reference sequence). This CDR3 is CSASDTMYEQYF. CDR3 bases: TGCAGTGCTAGTGACACTATGTACGAGCAGTACTTC.

This CDR3 is CASSLWTGGAVYEQYF. CDR3 bases: TGTGCCAGCAGCTTATGGACAGGGGGCGCAGTCTACGAGCAGTACTTC. The chain recombines TRBV5-4 with TRBJ2-7; 11 nucleotides align to TRBD1. The junction had 7 bases not matched to a gene; V was cut back by 2 bases and J by 3 bases. Germline V gene lookup returns CDR1 SGHNT and CDR2 YYREEE (reference sequence). This CDR3 contains 16 residues.

V gene TRBV27 combines with J gene TRBJ1-4; 9 bases align to TRBD1. The CDR3 contains 17 residues. The V and J ends lost 6 bases and 0 bases, in that order; junction bases with no gene match: 8. CDR1 and CDR2 (germline): MNHEY, SMNVEV (reference sequence). CDR3 bases: TGTGCCAGCAGACTACAGGGGGCTGAAGCAACTAATGAAAAACTGTTTTTT. This codes for CASRLQGAEATNEKLFF.

Written as DNA, the CDR3 is TGTGCCAGTAACCTCTGGCAGGGCGAAAAACTGTTTTTT. It translates to CASNLWQGEKLFF. This chain uses TRBV19 with TRBJ1-4; D may be TRBD1 (5 bases). CDR3 length: 13 residues. The V end was cut by 7 bases, the J end by 8 bases, with 14 bases between. Per the germline V gene, CDR1 is LNHDA and CDR2 is SQIVND (reference sequence).

In its sample, this clone was seen a few times. The chain couples TRBV28 to TRBJ2-7, with 12 bases that match TRBD2. The CDR3 covers 19 residues. V trimming: 5 bases; J trimming: 0 bases; junction bases outside the gene matches: 14. Germline V gene data show CDR1 as MDHEN and CDR2 as SYDVKM. DNA for the CDR3: TGTGCCAGCAGTAAAATCCTAGGACTAGCGGGATTATCCTCCTACGAGCAGTACTTC. This encodes CASSKILGLAGLSSYEQYF.

The chain links TRBV3-1 (or the pseudogene TRBV3-2) to TRBJ1-2; 9 nucleotides agree with TRBD1. After removal of 10 bases from V and 6 bases from J, the junction contained 18 bases not matched to a gene. Germline CDR1 is LGHDT and CDR2 is YNNKEL (reference sequence). The CDR3 is 16 residues long. The CDR3 bases are TGTGCCACAAGTTCGGTACCACAGGGGGCGCTTAATGGCTACACCTTC. Its translation is CATSSVPQGALNGYTF.

This clone was counted a single time. The rearrangement uses TRBV6-5 and TRBJ1-4; 7 bases are a match to TRBD1. V shed 6 bases and J 7 bases; nucleotides not matched to a gene: 8. Per germline, CDR1 MNHEY and CDR2 SVGAGI. The CDR3 covers 14 residues. The CDR3 spells CASRIQGHGEKLFF. CDR3 nucleotide sequence: TGTGCCAGCAGAATACAGGGGCACGGTGAAAAACTGTTTTTT.

The rearrangement joins TRBV30 to TRBJ2-7; 7 nucleotides match TRBD2. In germline, CDR1 is GTSNPN, CDR2 SVGIG (reference sequence). V trimming: 3 bases; J trimming: 1 base; junction bases outside the gene matches: 3. This CDR3 is built from 13 residues. The CDR3 spells CAWSPGGSYEQYF. CDR3 DNA: TGTGCCTGGAGCCCGGGGGGATCCTACGAGCAGTACTTC.

This clone came up a few times. V gene TRBV19 combines with J gene TRBJ2-7; the match to TRBD1 covers 7 bases. The germline V gene has CDR1 LNHDA and CDR2 SQIVND (reference sequence). CDR3 length: 17 residues. J gave up 3 bases and V 1 base, and 12 bases lay outside the gene matches. CDR3: CASSIAKQGSVLYEQYF. CDR3 sequence (DNA): TGTGCCAGTAGTATAGCCAAACAGGGGAGTGTACTCTACGAGCAGTACTTC.

The CDR3 DNA sequence: TGTGCCAGCAGCTTAGCTTCGGTCCCGGGGAAGAACACTGAAGCTTTCTTT. It is translated as CASSLASVPGKNTEAFF. The chain couples TRBV7-2 to TRBJ1-1; D ambiguous. Trimming shortened V by 0 bases and J by 1 base, and 15 bases separated the two germline ends. Germline V gene lookup returns CDR1 SGHTA and CDR2 FQGNSA. CDR3 length equals 17 residues.

Of note for this clone: The junction does not match germline at one end; this may be a read error. This chain links TRBV7-7 with TRBJ2-2; the match to TRBD2 covers 11 bases. The CDR3 sequence is 17 residues long. The germline V gene has CDR1 SSHAT and CDR2 FNYEAQ (reference sequence). The CDR3 DNA reads TGTGCTAGCAGCCCGCAGCGACTAGCGGGGTTCACCGGGGAGCTGTTTTTT. Amino acids: CASSPQRLAGFTGELFF.

A few counts support this clone. The chain links TRBV7-9 to TRBJ2-2; 9 bases fit TRBD1. The CDR3 has 17 amino acids. V shed 5 bases and J 5 bases; nucleotides not matched to a gene: 12. Germline assignment: CDR1 SEHNR and CDR2 FQNEAQ (reference sequence). CDR3 in DNA: TGTGCCAGCAGCCCCGTTGCGGGGACAGGGAGGACCGGGGAGCTGTTTTTT. It yields the protein CASSPVAGTGRTGELFF.

The V gene is TRBV7-3, the J gene TRBJ2-2; TRBD1 might be the D (6 bases). Trimming removed 1 base from V and 1 base from J, with 10 bases in between. The CDR3 runs 16 residues. Germline lookup yields CDR1 SGHTA and CDR2 FQGTGA. CDR3 DNA: TGTGCCAGCAGCTTAAACAGGGTCATGAACACCGGGGAGCTGTTTTTT. Protein: CASSLNRVMNTGELFF. Filled out from reference TRBV7-3 and TRBJ2-2, the complete variable domain reads GAGVSQTPSNKVTEKGKYVELRCDPISGHTALYWYRQSLGQGPEFLIYFQGTGAADDSGLPNDRFFAVRPEGSVSTLKIQRTERGDSAVYLCASSLNRVMNTGELFFGEGSRLTVL.

Of note for this clone: Within the sample, other DNA sequences also encode this same CDR3. The chain carries TRBV2 and TRBJ2-3; TRBD2 agrees at 11 bases. The CDR3 has 15 amino acids. V shed 9 bases, J shed 0 bases, and the junction held 5 bases outside the gene matches. Germline V gene sequence: CDR1 SNHLY, CDR2 FYNNEI. The CDR3 DNA follows: TGTGCCAGTAGGGCTAGCGGGGGGAGCACAGATACGCAGTATTTT. The encoded protein is CASRASGGSTDTQYF.

The gene calls are TRBV5-4 and TRBJ1-4; D is possibly TRBD1 (6 bases). V was trimmed by 4 bases and J by 0 bases, leaving 13 bases between them. Germline V gives CDR1 SGHNT, CDR2 YYREEE (reference sequence). The CDR3 covers 16 residues. The CDR3 loop is CASSGTRTATNEKLFF. DNA for the CDR3: TGTGCCAGCAGCGGAACGAGGACAGCAACTAATGAAAAACTGTTTTTT.

The chain has TRBV7-9 and TRBJ1-3, with D unresolved. Trimming removed 5 bases at V and 4 bases at J, with 12 bases between. There are 14 residues in the CDR3. Germline V CDR1 and CDR2: SEHNR, FQNEAQ (reference sequence). In DNA, the CDR3 is TGTGCCAGCAGCACCCAAGAGCTCGGAAACACCATATATTTT. Amino acids: CASSTQELGNTIYF.

The gene calls are TRBV4-1 and TRBJ2-6, with D uncertain. The length of the CDR3 is 18 residues. Germline V CDR1 and CDR2: MGHRA, YSYEKL. The V end lost 4 bases, the J end lost 0 bases, and 16 bases lay between the germline ends. This chain's CDR3 is CASSPGEWFNSGANVLTF. CDR3 DNA: TGCGCCAGCAGCCCGGGTGAGTGGTTTAACTCTGGGGCCAACGTCCTGACTTTC.

A word on this clone: This specimen includes other DNA sequences encoding the same CDR3. The chain combines TRBV11-2 with TRBJ1-1; unclear D gene. This CDR3 is 12 amino acids long. V lost 2 bases to trimming and J lost 3 bases, with 4 bases between them. Germline CDR1 and CDR2: SGHAT and FQNNGV. The CDR3: CASSLSDTEAFF. CDR3 in DNA: TGTGCCAGCAGCTTATCGGACACTGAAGCTTTCTTT.

The V call is TRBV18, the J call TRBJ1-2, with a weak D call TRBD1 (5 bases). CDR1 and CDR2 from the germline V gene are KGHSH and LQKENI. This CDR3 region has 17 residues. Deletions cut 1 base from V and 2 bases from J, with 17 bases between. In nucleotides, the CDR3 is TGTGCCAGCTCACCACTATTACAGGCCGCTTTAAACTATGGCTACACCTTC. Translating it yields CASSPLLQAALNYGYTF.

This chain connects TRBV5-4 to TRBJ2-3; 10 bases map to TRBD2. The CDR3 extends over 16 amino acids. In germline, CDR1 is SGHNT, CDR2 YYREEE (reference sequence). V lost 1 base to trimming and J lost 0 bases; unmatched junction nucleotides: 2. This chain's CDR3 is CASSLRTSGSTDTQYF. The CDR3 DNA reads as TGTGCCAGCAGCTTGCGGACTAGCGGTAGCACAGATACGCAGTATTTT.

The V and J genes are TRBV11-2 and TRBJ2-7, with 8 nucleotides matching TRBD1. The CDR3 has 16 amino acids. Germline assignment: CDR1 SGHAT and CDR2 FQNNGV. The junction had 9 bases not matched to a gene; V was cut back by 2 bases and J by 3 bases. The CDR3 loop is CASSLRPGTGNYEQYF. DNA for the CDR3: TGTGCCAGCAGCTTACGTCCCGGGACAGGTAACTACGAGCAGTACTTC.

This clone was seen a single time. V and J are TRBV20-1 and TRBJ2-3, with a weak D call TRBD2 (5 bases). Germline V CDR1 and CDR2: DFQATT, SNEGSKA (reference sequence). The V gene lost 3 bases and the J gene lost 4 bases, with 14 bases spanning the gap. The CDR3 runs to 14 residues. CDR3: CSASSWEFPDTQYF. The CDR3 nucleotides are TGCAGTGCTAGTTCGTGGGAGTTCCCAGATACGCAGTATTTT.

V is TRBV5-1 and J is TRBJ2-1; TRBD2 matches 10 bases. The germline V gene has CDR1 SGHRS and CDR2 YFSETQ. This CDR3 contains 16 residues. After removal of 5 bases from V and 0 bases from J, the junction contained 5 bases not matched to a gene. CDR3 amino acids: CASSPLAGVSYNEQFF. CDR3 sequence (DNA): TGCGCCAGCAGTCCTCTAGCGGGAGTCTCCTACAATGAGCAGTTCTTC.

The chain is built from TRBV12-3 or TRBV12-4 and TRBJ1-1; D is ambiguous. V gave up 5 bases and J gave up 0 bases, with 7 bases separating them. CDR3 length equals 13 residues. The CDR3 DNA reads as TGTGCCAGCAGTAGAAAGCTGAACACTGAAGCTTTCTTT. Protein product: CASSRKLNTEAFF.

The chain uses TRBV5-4 and TRBJ2-1; 10 bases are a match to TRBD2. Trimming cost V 2 bases and J 6 bases; bases outside gene matches: 11. From germline, CDR1 is SGHNT and CDR2 YYREEE (reference sequence). The CDR3 sequence is 17 residues long. The CDR3 nucleotides are TGTGCCAGCAGCTTACTAGCGGGACTAAAAGCAGGCAATGAGCAGTTCTTC. Protein: CASSLLAGLKAGNEQFF.

Here the CDR3 DNA reads TGCGCCAGCAGCTTGGCCCTCGGGGTCAGCACCGGGGAGCTGTTTTTT. Its protein is CASSLALGVSTGELFF. The chain uses TRBV5-1 and TRBJ2-2, with D maybe TRBD2 (5 bases). From germline, CDR1 is SGHRS and CDR2 YFSETQ. Between the trimmed V and J ends, which lost 0 bases and 4 bases, there was a span of 13 bases. The CDR3 has 16 amino acids.

This chain connects TRBV6-5 to TRBJ1-2; D gene uncertain. Germline lookup yields CDR1 MNHEY and CDR2 SVGAGI. The length of the CDR3 is 16 residues. V lost 2 bases and J 5 bases, leaving 18 bases between the germline ends. CDR3 nucleotides: TGTGCCAGCAGTTACAATTCTGGGCAGTGGGAGTATGGCTACACCTTC. It codes for CASSYNSGQWEYGYTF.

Regarding this clone: A junction end diverges from the germline sequence, so it may reflect a read error. V and J are TRBV7-7 and TRBJ2-1; TRBD2 is a possible D gene (5 bases). Germline CDR1 and CDR2: SSHAT and FNYEAQ (reference sequence). This CDR3 region has 16 residues. The CDR3, as DNA: TGTGCTAGCAGCTTAGGAGGAGGCTTCCCCAACGGTGAGCAGTTCTTC. It is translated as CASSLGGGFPNGEQFF.